This T cell receptor (beta chain) originates from a study of T cell clonotyping in hematopoietic cell transplantation. General study results and limits: Graft donor and pretransplant recipient Inverse Simpson Index values predicted broader posttransplant TCR diversity. At the given depth, recipient repertoires were over 95% de novo clonotypes. After transplant, recipient diversity fell while pathologically expanded clonotypes grew through day 180.

Of note for this clone: Its antigen is not identified.

Generated by immunoSEQ multiplex PCR, the TCRdb table keeps only in-frame clones and is missing some. The sample records 10,000 to 11,000 clones, 89% being singletons. V lost 4 bases and J 3 bases, leaving 13 bases between the germline ends. The germline V gene has CDR1 KGHSH and CDR2 LQKENI. The CDR3 runs 14 residues. The rearrangement uses TRBV18 and TRBJ2-7; TRBD1 might be the D (5 bases). Specimen: PBMCs, collected 180 days after allogeneic stem cell transplant. The TCR originated in a male patient aged 55-69 years who had an allogeneic stem cell transplant from an unrelated donor, so the T cells may come from the graft donor. Some clones in this sample may be carry-over from other donors' samples. The CDR3 DNA reads as TGTGCCAGCTCACGACCACCACAGGTCTACGAGCAGTACTTC. It yields the protein CASSRPPQVYEQYF. The full variable domain, in which reference TRBV18 and TRBJ2-7 provide the parts outside the CDR3, is NAGVMQNPRHLVRRRGQEARLRCSPMKGHSHVYWYRQLPEEGLKFMVYLQKENIIDESGMPKERFSAEFPKEGPSILRIQQVVRGDSAAYFCASSRPPQVYEQYFGPGTRLTVT.